This T cell receptor beta chain was documented in a study of PD-L1 blockade in urothelial cancer (dated by TCRdb to about 2017). At the level of the whole study: All patients started therapy around 2014 and received atezolizumab 1,200 mg intravenously every 3 weeks. About 90% of the 29 patients were identified as males with urothelial cancer of bladder origin, and a prior smoking history was reported by 18 of 29 patients. Patients had an ECOG performance status of 0 or 1 and had received between 0 and 3 prior chemotherapy regimens. Blood samples were analyzed 3 weeks after the start of treatment (second dose) and 6 weeks after the start of treatment. Blood samples gave a median of 141,255 T cells and 80,000 or so unique TCRs, with a median clonality of roughly 0.081. Somatic, immune and clinical correlates of response to PD-L1 blockade with atezolizumab in urothelial cancer were the focus of an exploratory multi-omic analysis. Pretreatment tumor samples and matched peripheral blood, collected serially before and after atezolizumab treatment, underwent TCR sequencing. Durable clinical benefit was defined as a progression-free survival longer than 6 months, and TCR features were additionally tested against progression-free survival and overall survival. In the same patients who had TCR sequencing, pretreatment tumors also underwent whole exome sequencing and RNA sequencing. Roughly 10 patients reached durable clinical benefit, while some 21 patients did not. Pretreatment blood TCR-seq was available for about 28 patients, at least one posttreatment blood collection was obtained for around 25 patients, and tumor TCR-seq was available for around 25 patients.

This sample's time point label indicates: peripheral blood 6 weeks after treatment start. A cohort of about 27 patients with locally advanced or metastatic urothelial carcinoma, treated at Memorial Sloan Kettering on a trial protocol, was included. Peripheral blood mononuclear cells were collected from each patient pretreatment and during treatment, giving between 1 and 8 total time points per patient. The Qiagen DNeasy Blood extraction kit was used to purify genomic DNA from total PBMCs and tumor samples. PBMCs were collected pretreatment and during treatment, and were isolated and stored as previously described. The investigation overall reported the following: Because of the small sample size (n of about 29) and the many exploratory analyses performed, the results are intended to be regarded as hypothesis-generating. Improved progression-free and overall survival was found to be associated with pretreatment peripheral blood TCR clonality below the median. Greater expansion of tumor-associated TCR clones in peripheral blood 3 weeks after the start of treatment was observed in patients with durable benefit (n of about 21, p = 0.022).

Ends trimmed: V by 6 bases, J by 5 bases; bases unmatched to a gene: 7. CDR1 and CDR2 are drawn from the germline V gene: MNHNS, SASEGT. The cysteine opens and the phenylalanine closes a CDR3 of 13 amino acids. Only the CDR3 DNA stays, 39 bases, in frame from base 1. Each PCR received spiked-in synthetic TCR analog templates so that absolute template abundance could be estimated from read counts. TCRbeta CDR3 regions were amplified from genomic DNA with bias-controlled V and J gene primers using the immunoSEQ assay. Sequencing of rearranged TCRbeta segments was performed at approximately 20X coverage. As for the authors' bioinformatics: Clustering was used to correct sequencing errors, and CDR3s were annotated against IMGT to assign V, D and J genes. Only productive TCRbeta rearrangements were used in downstream analyses, excluding out-of-frame or stop-codon sequences. Clonality was computed as one minus Shannon entropy normalized by the log of the number of unique productive sequences. Clones differing between time points or between blood and tumor were identified using Fisher's exact test with Benjamini-Hochberg correction, with an adjusted p below 0.01 applied as the threshold. Held by TCRdb, this immuneACCESS table contains in-frame sequences only and omits some clones. Under half of the omission traces to an unresolved V gene where checked; the cause of the rest is unknown. V, J and clone size derive from that table, while D and trimming were established from the DNA sequence. The sample profile shows some 120,000 clones; roughly 86% of them were found once. The top ten hold roughly 2.4% of the sample.

The table lists this clone with a few counts. The antigen this receptor binds is unknown. Base qualities are not at hand, and no much larger clone is one base apart. The V and J genes are TRBV6-1 and TRBJ2-7; TRBD2 aligns with 7 central bases. The origin of this receptor is a man over 45 with urothelial cancer. The sample here was PBMCs, taken around atezolizumab (anti-PD-L1) treatment. CDR3 loop: CASSILAIHEQYF. The bases are TGTGCCAGCAGCATACTAGCGATCCACGAGCAGTACTTC.